This T cell receptor beta chain stems from a study of vaccination and CD4 T cells after COVID-19 (dated by TCRdb to 2022 to 2024). Regarding the complete study: SARS-CoV-2 positivity had been established in the convalescent patients by nasal swab PCR, and mild disease was recorded in several of these patients and severe disease in one. The convalescent cohort comprised six males and four females, including two Hispanic individuals, seven Caucasians, two Asians and one multiracial person. Two doses of either the Pfizer-BioNTech BNT162b2 vaccine (n=8) or the Moderna mRNA-1273 vaccine (n=2) were administered to participants. Post-COVID blood samples were collected from convalescent patients a median of approximately 100 days after diagnosis, with a range of about 30 to 180 days. Post-vaccine blood samples were taken a median of about 72 days after the second vaccine dose, with a range of roughly 14 to 241 days. Culture stimuli were overlapping spike peptide pools from SARS-CoV-2 and from the common cold coronaviruses HCoV-NL63, HCoV-OC43 and HCoV-229E. Control cultures received a CEFX viral epitope pool as the positive control, an HIV-1 Nef peptide pool as the negative control, or no peptide. In 9 to 11 COVID-19 convalescent patients and a few infection-naive healthy vaccine recipients, researchers compared the spike-specific CD4+ TCR repertoire from before mRNA vaccination with the repertoire from after.

Library method: PCR. At the Johns Hopkins FTIC core, DNA from the cultured CD4+ T cells underwent TCR sequencing with the Oncomine TCR Beta short-read assay. The QIAamp micro DNA kit was used to extract genomic DNA from the cultured CD4+ T cells. Oncomine TCR Beta libraries from cultured CD4+ T cells were pooled using unique dual indexes and sequenced on an Illumina iSeq 100. Processing in the source paper ran as follows. Non-productive sequences were removed, and CDR3s not starting with C, not ending with F or W, or shorter than 7 amino acids were discarded. Antigen-specific clonotypes were identified using the MANAFEST web application through comparison of peptide-stimulated wells with reference and other culture wells. An FDR below 0.05, an odds ratio above 5, and a productive frequency above 0.1% in at least two of three replicate wells were required for clones to be considered positive. Cross-reactive clonotypes were defined as significantly expanded in both SARS-CoV-2 spike wells and at least one common cold coronavirus spike condition. Levenshtein distances (stringdist) and unrooted phylogenetic trees (ape) in R version 3.6.1 were used to assess CDR3 homology. TCRdb passed the public sequencing reads through fastp at Q25 and MiXCR, retaining productive beta sequences. Each entry merges the rows of one CDR3 protein and shows their most common DNA and genes. TCRdb, rather than the study authors, made the V and J calls. The sample records around 16,000 distinct CDR3 sequences, 72% of which are singletons. Around a sixth of the sample lies in the top ten.

Broader findings and caveats from the paper: Of the vaccine-specific clones found in convalescent patients, nearly all (304 of 307) were mono-reactive for SARS-CoV-2 spike instead of being cross-reactive with common cold coronaviruses. Relatively few convalescent patients were included in the study, and early timepoints after natural infection were not analyzed. An increase in the median number of SARS-CoV-2-reactive clonotypes from around 20 after infection to roughly 38 after vaccination was observed, but the change was not found to be significant. Among the post-vaccine SARS-CoV-2-reactive clones in convalescent patients, a median roughly 85% showed up only after vaccination, which suggests vaccine-specific priming.

Explained via the paper, the treatment or condition label denotes: roughly ten-day PBMC culture with coronavirus spike peptide pools or control peptides (ViraFEST assay). The ViraFEST assay, used in the study, expanded antigen-specific T cells with peptide pools and then identified the expanded clonotypes through TCR sequencing. Positive SARS-CoV-2 PCR tests in the convalescent patients dated from March to December 2020, before Alpha, Beta and Delta variants emerged in the United States. PBMCs were cultured at around 2.2 million per well in IMDM supplemented with 5% human AB serum and 10 IU/ml IL-2, with approximately 10 ug/ml peptide pools added. Half of the culture medium was replaced with fresh IL-2-containing medium on days 3 and 7. After less than twelve days of culture, CD4+ T cells were isolated by negative selection with the EasySep CD4+ T cell isolation kit. PBMCs were separated from whole blood using Ficoll-Paque Plus gradient centrifugation and then either used fresh or cryopreserved at -140C. In general, triplicate wells were set up for every culture condition.

As to this clonotype: Its antigen is currently not known. No qualities accompany the bases; no much larger clone lies one base away.

Trimming removed 2 bases from V and 8 bases from J, leaving 15 bases between the germline ends. The CDR3 spans 14 residues, from the cysteine through the phenylalanine. Just CDR3 DNA is preserved here, 42 bases in frame from base 1. CDR1 is given as MNHEY and CDR2 as SVGAGI, both from the germline V gene. The sequence joins TRBV6-5 to TRBJ1-2; TRBD1 might be the D gene, on 5 matching bases. What was sequenced was CD4+ T cells from blood, cultured in vitro. This TCR was sampled from a human donor who had recovered from COVID-19. The CDR3 protein: CASSYDGGRRGYTF. The DNA sequence is TGTGCCAGCAGTTACGACGGGGGAAGAAGGGGCTACACCTTC.